This is a list of T cell receptor beta chains from one sample in a study of metastatic and nonmetastatic thyroid tumors. TCRdb re-processed the PCR reads through MiXCR. The sample includes over 30,000 clones, around 23% seen only once; the top ten take less than 4%. Sequencing was performed on tumor tissue. The receptors stem from a male donor with papillary thyroid cancer or a benign thyroid nodule (not recorded which). Some clones in this sample may be carry-over from other donors' samples. Both conserved end residues are part of each CDR3. Fields, in order: CDR3 length, clone size, D gene, V gene, J gene, CDR3 protein, CDR3 DNA. A D gene is named only where the DNA matches it firmly. Only part of the rows carry a size: once, few, many, or a class if the clone is expanded.

cdr3_length: 15; clone_size: many; d_call: NA; v_call: TRBV30; j_call: TRBJ1-3; cdr3_aa: CAWSRGSPSGNTIYF; cdr3_nt: TGTGCCTGGAGTAGGGGCAGCCCCTCTGGAAACACCATATATTTT
cdr3_length: 13; clone_size: many; d_call: NA; v_call: TRBV6-5; j_call: TRBJ2-3; cdr3_aa: CASSYGHTDTQYF; cdr3_nt: TGTGCCAGCAGTTACGGACACACAGATACGCAGTATTTT
cdr3_length: 15; clone_size: few; d_call: NA; v_call: TRBV6-1; j_call: TRBJ1-3; cdr3_aa: CASSSTGLSGNTIYF; cdr3_nt: TGTGCCAGCAGTTCTACGGGTCTCTCTGGAAACACCATATATTTT
cdr3_length: 18; clone_size: NA; d_call: NA; v_call: TRBV11-2; j_call: TRBJ2-2; cdr3_aa: CASSYKEGRRPNTGELFF; cdr3_nt: TGTGCCAGCAGCTATAAGGAGGGACGGCGCCCGAACACCGGGGAGCTGTTTTTT
cdr3_length: 15; clone_size: many; d_call: NA; v_call: TRBV6-1; j_call: TRBJ1-4; cdr3_aa: CASSGTGGVAEKLFF; cdr3_nt: TGTGCCAGCAGTGGTACAGGCGGAGTAGCTGAAAAACTGTTTTTT
cdr3_length: 14; clone_size: NA; d_call: TRBD1; v_call: TRBV20-1; j_call: TRBJ1-2; cdr3_aa: CSARGQGYHYCYTF; cdr3_nt: TGCAGTGCTAGGGGACAGGGGTATCACTATTGCTACACCTTC
cdr3_length: 17; clone_size: many; d_call: TRBD2; v_call: TRBV7-9; j_call: TRBJ2-4; cdr3_aa: CASSPRLAGWTKNIQYF; cdr3_nt: TGTGCCAGCAGCCCCAGACTAGCGGGATGGACCAAAAACATTCAGTACTTC
cdr3_length: 17; clone_size: many; d_call: NA; v_call: TRBV19; j_call: TRBJ2-1; cdr3_aa: CASSAQKGGDSYNEQFF; cdr3_nt: TGTGCCAGTAGTGCGCAAAAGGGGGGGGACTCCTACAATGAGCAGTTCTTC
cdr3_length: 17; clone_size: many; d_call: NA; v_call: TRBV13; j_call: TRBJ1-1; cdr3_aa: CASSLAMGTTLGTEAFF; cdr3_nt: TGTGCCAGCAGCTTAGCGATGGGGACAACCTTGGGTACTGAAGCTTTCTTT
cdr3_length: 15; clone_size: few; d_call: NA; v_call: TRBV15; j_call: TRBJ2-5; cdr3_aa: CATSRDWQGQETQYF; cdr3_nt: TGTGCCACCAGCAGAGATTGGCAGGGACAAGAGACCCAGTACTTC
cdr3_length: 18; clone_size: NA; d_call: NA; v_call: TRBV20-1; j_call: TRBJ2-1; cdr3_aa: CSARDPGGLLRSYNEQFF; cdr3_nt: TGCAGTGCTAGAGATCCTGGGGGACTCCTAAGATCCTACAATGAGCAGTTCTTC
cdr3_length: 14; clone_size: many; d_call: NA; v_call: TRBV2; j_call: TRBJ2-1; cdr3_aa: CASSVSSVNNEQFF; cdr3_nt: TGTGCCAGCAGTGTGTCTAGCGTGAACAATGAGCAGTTCTTC
cdr3_length: 16; clone_size: NA; d_call: TRBD1; v_call: TRBV10-3; j_call: TRBJ1-1; cdr3_aa: CAISDSGTGSRTEAFF; cdr3_nt: TGTGCCATCAGTGATAGTGGGACAGGGAGTCGAACTGAAGCTTTCTTT
cdr3_length: 11; clone_size: few; d_call: NA; v_call: TRBV27; j_call: TRBJ2-1; cdr3_aa: CASSPSNEQFF; cdr3_nt: TGTGCCAGCAGTCCCTCTAATGAGCAGTTCTTC
cdr3_length: 12; clone_size: many; d_call: NA; v_call: TRBV19; j_call: TRBJ2-7; cdr3_aa: CASGPGPYEQYF; cdr3_nt: TGTGCCAGCGGGCCGGGCCCCTACGAGCAGTACTTC
cdr3_length: 14; clone_size: many; d_call: TRBD1; v_call: TRBV5-1; j_call: TRBJ1-5; cdr3_aa: CASSSTGGKAPQHF; cdr3_nt: TGCGCCAGCAGCTCCACAGGGGGCAAGGCGCCCCAGCATTTT
cdr3_length: 13; clone_size: many; d_call: NA; v_call: TRBV5-1; j_call: TRBJ2-5; cdr3_aa: CASSFGIQETQYF; cdr3_nt: TGCGCCAGCAGCTTCGGGATTCAAGAGACCCAGTACTTC
cdr3_length: 12; clone_size: many; d_call: NA; v_call: TRBV5-4; j_call: TRBJ2-7; cdr3_aa: CASSSEGVEQYF; cdr3_nt: TGTGCCAGCAGCTCGGAGGGAGTGGAGCAGTACTTC
cdr3_length: 11; clone_size: many; d_call: NA; v_call: TRBV3-1; j_call: TRBJ2-4; cdr3_aa: CASSQEHIQYF; cdr3_nt: TGTGCCAGCAGCCAAGAGCACATTCAGTACTTC
cdr3_length: 11; clone_size: NA; d_call: NA; v_call: TRBV20-1; j_call: TRBJ2-7; cdr3_aa: CSATSEYEQYF; cdr3_nt: TGCAGTGCTACTAGCGAGTACGAGCAGTACTTC
cdr3_length: 13; clone_size: NA; d_call: NA; v_call: TRBV10-2; j_call: TRBJ1-2; cdr3_aa: CASSPGFNYGYTF; cdr3_nt: TGCGCCAGCAGTCCCGGGTTTAACTATGGCTACACCTTC
cdr3_length: 16; clone_size: NA; d_call: NA; v_call: TRBV19; j_call: TRBJ1-5; cdr3_aa: CASSRGSITNYQPQHF; cdr3_nt: TGTGCCAGTAGTAGGGGCTCAATAACCAATTATCAGCCCCAGCATTTT
cdr3_length: 16; clone_size: NA; d_call: NA; v_call: TRBV12-3/TRBV12-4; j_call: TRBJ2-2; cdr3_aa: CAISFSGHGNTGELFF; cdr3_nt: TGTGCCATCAGTTTCTCGGGACACGGGAACACCGGGGAGCTGTTTTTT
cdr3_length: 17; clone_size: many; d_call: NA; v_call: TRBV9; j_call: TRBJ2-2; cdr3_aa: CASSAQAPGDNTGELFF; cdr3_nt: TGTGCCAGCAGCGCACAAGCACCTGGGGACAACACCGGGGAGCTGTTTTTT
cdr3_length: 17; clone_size: many; d_call: NA; v_call: TRBV28; j_call: TRBJ2-7; cdr3_aa: CASSPIEGGGGAGEQYF; cdr3_nt: TGTGCCAGCAGCCCAATAGAGGGGGGGGGGGGAGCAGGTGAGCAGTACTTC
cdr3_length: 15; clone_size: many; d_call: NA; v_call: TRBV4-3; j_call: TRBJ2-2; cdr3_aa: CASSPGTLYTGELFF; cdr3_nt: TGCGCCAGCAGCCCCGGGACTCTTTACACCGGGGAGCTGTTTTTT
cdr3_length: 14; clone_size: NA; d_call: NA; v_call: TRBV11-2; j_call: TRBJ1-2; cdr3_aa: CASSSLRRESGYTF; cdr3_nt: TGTGCCAGCAGCTCCCTCCGACGGGAATCCGGCTACACCTTC
cdr3_length: 14; clone_size: many; d_call: NA; v_call: TRBV18; j_call: TRBJ2-5; cdr3_aa: CASSPSDRTQTQYF; cdr3_nt: TGTGCCAGCTCACCATCGGACCGTACACAGACCCAGTACTTC
cdr3_length: 14; clone_size: NA; d_call: NA; v_call: TRBV5-1; j_call: TRBJ2-1; cdr3_aa: CASSLAASYNEQFF; cdr3_nt: TGCGCCAGCAGCTTAGCGGCTTCCTACAATGAGCAGTTCTTC
cdr3_length: 15; clone_size: many; d_call: TRBD1; v_call: TRBV7-2; j_call: TRBJ1-2; cdr3_aa: CASSSTGTGGYGYTF; cdr3_nt: TGTGCCAGCAGCTCCACCGGGACAGGGGGCTATGGCTACACCTTC
cdr3_length: 13; clone_size: many; d_call: NA; v_call: TRBV2; j_call: TRBJ1-2; cdr3_aa: CASKRGFNYGYTF; cdr3_nt: TGTGCCAGCAAGAGGGGGTTTAACTATGGCTACACCTTC
cdr3_length: 18; clone_size: medium-sized; d_call: NA; v_call: TRBV6-5; j_call: TRBJ2-1; cdr3_aa: CASSYSKSAGATYNEQFF; cdr3_nt: TGTGCCAGCAGTTACTCGAAGAGCGCGGGGGCTACCTACAATGAGCAGTTCTTC
cdr3_length: 15; clone_size: NA; d_call: TRBD2; v_call: TRBV20-1; j_call: TRBJ2-5; cdr3_aa: CSAIPLAGGQETQYF; cdr3_nt: TGCAGTGCTATACCCCTAGCGGGGGGCCAAGAGACCCAGTACTTC
cdr3_length: 13; clone_size: many; d_call: NA; v_call: TRBV7-2; j_call: TRBJ1-2; cdr3_aa: CACVAGANYGYTF; cdr3_nt: TGTGCCTGCGTGGCGGGGGCTAACTATGGCTACACCTTC
cdr3_length: 13; clone_size: NA; d_call: NA; v_call: TRBV12-3/TRBV12-4; j_call: TRBJ2-2; cdr3_aa: CASRRQYTGELFF; cdr3_nt: TGTGCCAGCAGAAGACAGTACACCGGGGAGCTGTTTTTT
cdr3_length: 19; clone_size: NA; d_call: NA; v_call: TRBV13; j_call: TRBJ2-2; cdr3_aa: CASNSAGVKPPSFAGELFF; cdr3_nt: TGTGCCAGCAACTCAGCAGGGGTCAAGCCGCCGTCGTTCGCCGGGGAGCTGTTTTTT
cdr3_length: 13; clone_size: NA; d_call: NA; v_call: TRBV29-1; j_call: TRBJ2-5; cdr3_aa: CSVTRGGGETQYF; cdr3_nt: TGCAGCGTTACCAGGGGTGGGGGAGAGACCCAGTACTTC
cdr3_length: 14; clone_size: few; d_call: TRBD2; v_call: TRBV11-2; j_call: TRBJ2-1; cdr3_aa: CASSQSGNRNEQFF; cdr3_nt: TGTGCCAGCAGCCAAAGCGGGAATCGGAATGAGCAGTTCTTC
cdr3_length: 14; clone_size: many; d_call: NA; v_call: TRBV6-6; j_call: TRBJ1-5; cdr3_aa: CASSYTVLGQPQHF; cdr3_nt: TGTGCCAGCAGTTACACGGTTTTGGGTCAGCCCCAGCATTTT
cdr3_length: 16; clone_size: medium-sized; d_call: NA; v_call: TRBV28; j_call: TRBJ2-7; cdr3_aa: CASSKRPGPLTYEQYF; cdr3_nt: TGTGCCAGCAGTAAAAGACCGGGACCCTTAACCTACGAGCAGTACTTC
cdr3_length: 14; clone_size: many; d_call: NA; v_call: TRBV5-5; j_call: TRBJ1-5; cdr3_aa: CASSLGTGNQPQHF; cdr3_nt: TGTGCCAGCAGCTTGGGGACAGGCAATCAGCCCCAGCATTTT